Following are 5 T cell receptor beta chains from one sample sequenced in a study of blood T cell repertoires in COVID-19. Produced via immunoSEQ multiplex PCR; TCRdb's table is partial and in-frame only. The sample has under 250,000 clones, over 75% seen once. The sample consisted of PBMCs or T cells enriched from blood (not recorded which). Every receptor here comes from a woman in her thirties or forties who had been exposed to COVID-19.

CDR3 in amino acids: CASSHGGAGELFF. The CDR3 bases are TGTGCCAGCAGCCACGGAGGGGCCGGGGAGCTGTTTTTT. The chain couples TRBV6-4 to TRBJ2-2; weak D call: TRBD2 (6 bases). V dropped 6 bases and J dropped 6 bases, with 11 bases sitting between them. Germline V lookup: CDR1 MRHNA, CDR2 SNTAGT. The CDR3 consists of 13 residues.

The CDR3 loop is CAIRGASGRTVEQFF. CDR3 DNA sequence: TGTGCCATCAGAGGGGCTAGCGGGAGAACGGTTGAGCAGTTCTTC. The chain joins TRBV10-3 to TRBJ2-1; 10 bases are shared with TRBD2. J was trimmed by 9 bases and V by 6 bases; bases with no gene match: 11. Germline CDR1 is ENHRY and CDR2 is SYGVKD. The CDR3 runs to 15 residues.

The chain joins TRBV29-1 to TRBJ1-2; D is perhaps TRBD1 (5 bases). The CDR3 is made up of 14 amino acids. Trimming took off 3 bases at V and 5 bases at J, with 16 bases between the two ends. The V gene's germline CDR1 is SQVTM and CDR2 ANQGSEA. The CDR3 DNA reads TGCAGCGTTGAGGCCGGACACATTGGGTATGGCTACACCTTC. Translating it yields CSVEAGHIGYGYTF.

The V gene is TRBV2, the J gene TRBJ1-2; D might be TRBD1 (5 bases). CDR1 and CDR2 (germline): SNHLY, FYNNEI. This CDR3 has 14 residues. V was trimmed by 6 bases and J by 4 bases, leaving 15 bases between them. This chain's CDR3 is CASSAGQGGYGYTF. The CDR3 nucleotides are TGTGCCAGCAGCGCGGGGCAGGGAGGCTATGGCTACACCTTC. Full variable domain (outside the CDR3, taken from reference TRBV2 and TRBJ1-2): EPEVTQTPSHQVTQMGQEVILRCVPISNHLYFYWYRQILGQKVEFLVSFYNNEISEKSEIFDDQFSVERPDGSNFTLKIRSTKLEDSAMYFCASSAGQGGYGYTFGSGTRLTVV.

J is TRBJ1-2 and V is TRBV29-1; no definite D call. The CDR3 is 12 residues long. Per the germline V gene, CDR1 is SQVTM and CDR2 is ANQGSEA. Trimming cost V 3 bases and J 2 bases, with 7 bases left between them. CDR3 DNA: TGCAGCGTTGATGGCGGGAACTATGGCTACACCTTC. It translates to CSVDGGNYGYTF.